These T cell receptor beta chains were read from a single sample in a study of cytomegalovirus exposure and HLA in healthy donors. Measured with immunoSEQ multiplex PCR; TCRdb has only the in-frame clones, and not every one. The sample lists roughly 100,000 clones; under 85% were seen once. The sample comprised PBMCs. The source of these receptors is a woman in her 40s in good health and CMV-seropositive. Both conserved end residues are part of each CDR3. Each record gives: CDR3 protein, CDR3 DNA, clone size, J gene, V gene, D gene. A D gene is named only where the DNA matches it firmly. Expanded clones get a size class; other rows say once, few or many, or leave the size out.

CASSRDRGLNEQYF TGTGCCAGCAGTAGGGACAGGGGGCTAAACGAGCAGTACTTC few TRBJ2-7 TRBV28 TRBD1
CASSPGEYGVDTQYF TGTGCCAGCAGTCCAGGCGAATACGGGGTAGATACGCAGTATTTT - TRBJ2-3 TRBV2 -
CASSLRQGWNEQFF TGTGCCAGCAGCTTAAGACAGGGGTGGAATGAGCAGTTCTTC - TRBJ2-1 TRBV7-3 TRBD1
CASSSPGLVLYEQYF TGTGCCAGTAGTTCCCCGGGACTAGTCCTCTACGAGCAGTACTTC - TRBJ2-7 TRBV19 TRBD2
CASSQQLGGWYNEQFF TGCGCCAGCAGCCAACAATTGGGCGGGTGGTACAATGAGCAGTTCTTC - TRBJ2-1 TRBV5-1 -
CSVIHRDLNEQFF TGCAGCGTTATACACCGGGACTTGAATGAGCAGTTCTTC few TRBJ2-1 TRBV29-1 -
CASSPSSGANVLTF TGTGCCAGCTCACCTAGCTCTGGGGCCAACGTCCTGACTTTC once TRBJ2-6 TRBV18 -
CASSLSQGYEQFF TGCGCCAGCAGCTTGAGTCAGGGGTATGAGCAGTTCTTC - TRBJ2-1 TRBV5-1 -
CASSLEGANGYTF TGCGCCAGCAGCTTGGAGGGGGCGAATGGCTACACCTTC - TRBJ1-2 TRBV5-1 TRBD1
CASSLVDRGTVSYNEQFF TGTGCCAGCAGCTTAGTCGATCGTGGGACAGTTTCCTACAATGAGCAGTTCTTC - TRBJ2-1 TRBV7-9 TRBD1
CASSVEDRLSGNTIYF TGTGCCAGCAGCGTAGAGGACAGGCTCTCTGGAAACACCATATATTTT - TRBJ1-3 TRBV9 TRBD1
CASSAGMNSPLHF TGTGCCAGTAGTGCGGGGATGAATTCACCCCTCCACTTT - TRBJ1-6 TRBV19 -
CASKKAGGYTDTQYF TGTGCCAGCAAAAAAGCGGGAGGCTACACAGATACGCAGTATTTT - TRBJ2-3 TRBV6-5 TRBD2
CASRGARSGANVLTF TGTGCCAGCAGAGGGGCTCGATCTGGGGCCAACGTCCTGACTTTC - TRBJ2-6 TRBV27 -
CASSPRDSNYGYTF TGTGCCAGCAGTCCCAGGGACAGTAACTATGGCTACACCTTC - TRBJ1-2 TRBV6-5 TRBD1
CATGWGGLLYQPQHF TGTGCCACCGGTTGGGGGGGCCTGTTATATCAGCCCCAGCATTTT - TRBJ1-5 TRBV15 -
CASTDPGLASDEQYF TGTGCCAGCACAGACCCGGGACTAGCAAGCGACGAGCAGTACTTC - TRBJ2-7 TRBV6-1 TRBD2
CASSTSGDQPQHF TGTGCCAGTAGTACTTCAGGGGATCAGCCCCAGCATTTT - TRBJ1-5 TRBV19 -
CASSPLGTGNQPQHF TGTGCCAGCTCACCACTGGGGACAGGAAATCAGCCCCAGCATTTT - TRBJ1-5 TRBV18 TRBD1
CASSLQGTGTYEQYF TGTGCCAGCAGCCTACAGGGGACAGGGACGTACGAGCAGTACTTC - TRBJ2-7 TRBV5-4 TRBD1
CASSLGTTDTQYF TGTGCCAGCAGCTTAGGGACAACAGATACGCAGTATTTT - TRBJ2-3 TRBV7-9 -
CASRRGGGRGETQYF TGTGCCAGCAGGAGGGGGGGAGGGAGGGGAGAGACCCAGTACTTC - TRBJ2-5 TRBV6-5 -
CASGWAGAYEQYF TGTGCTAGTGGTTGGGCGGGAGCCTACGAGCAGTACTTC - TRBJ2-7 TRBV12-5 TRBD2
CASSRTLLPGELFF TGCGCCAGCAGCCGAACTCTCCTCCCCGGGGAGCTGTTTTTT - TRBJ2-2 TRBV4-1 -
CASSWGQGYEQYF TGCGCCAGCAGCTGGGGACAGGGATACGAGCAGTACTTC - TRBJ2-7 TRBV5-1 TRBD1
CSARDTQYF TGCAGTGCCCGAGATACGCAGTATTTT - TRBJ2-3 TRBV20-1 -
CASSRGQGAYEQYF TGCGCCAGCAGTAGGGGGCAGGGCGCCTACGAGCAGTACTTC - TRBJ2-7 TRBV10-2 TRBD1
CASSLAQGPARDEQFF TGTGCCAGCAGCTTAGCTCAGGGTCCCGCCAGGGATGAGCAGTTCTTC - TRBJ2-1 TRBV7-6 -
CASSFGSPSYNEQFF TGTGCCAGCAGTTTCGGTAGCCCTTCTTACAATGAGCAGTTCTTC - TRBJ2-1 TRBV28 -
CASSKGAGYGYTF TGTGCCAGCAGTAAGGGGGCTGGCTATGGCTACACCTTC - TRBJ1-2 TRBV28 TRBD1
CASSLKKQWLDTQYF TGTGCCAGCAGCTTAAAAAAACAGTGGTTAGATACGCAGTATTTT - TRBJ2-3 TRBV11-2 -
CASSRSGTGEVSEKLFF TGTGCCAGCAGCCGCTCCGGGACAGGGGAGGTTAGTGAAAAACTGTTTTTT - TRBJ1-4 TRBV4-2 TRBD1
CASSIWSTGITQYF TGTGCCAGTAGTATTTGGTCGACAGGGATCACGCAGTATTTT - TRBJ2-3 TRBV19 TRBD1
CASSLGSNEPQHF TGCGCCAGCAGCTTGGGCAGTAACGAGCCCCAGCATTTT once TRBJ1-5 TRBV5-1 -
CASSSSAARDYTEAFF TGTGCCAGCAGCTCCTCGGCGGCCAGGGACTATACTGAAGCTTTCTTT - TRBJ1-1 TRBV9 -
CASSLGSSSYEQYF TGTGCCAGCAGCTTAGGGTCGAGCTCCTACGAGCAGTACTTC - TRBJ2-7 TRBV13 -
CASSPTSGNLFAFYEQYF TGCGCCAGCAGCCCGACTAGCGGGAATCTCTTCGCGTTCTACGAGCAGTACTTC - TRBJ2-7 TRBV5-1 TRBD2
CASRKQNFNQPQHF TGTGCCAGTAGAAAACAGAACTTCAATCAGCCCCAGCATTTT - TRBJ1-5 TRBV19 -
CASSPGYEQYF TGTGCCAGCAGCCCGGGCTACGAGCAGTACTTC - TRBJ2-7 TRBV7-9 -
CASGLGSGAYEQYF TGTGCTAGTGGTTTGGGGTCAGGGGCCTACGAGCAGTACTTC - TRBJ2-7 TRBV12-5 -
CASREDRAGYGYTF TGCGCCAGCCGAGAGGACAGGGCGGGCTATGGCTACACCTTC - TRBJ1-2 TRBV10-2 TRBD1
CASRDRFLNQPQHF TGTGCCAGCAGGGACAGATTCCTCAATCAGCCCCAGCATTTT - TRBJ1-5 TRBV6-1 -
CASSLDRVVEQYF TGCGCCAGCAGCTTGGACAGGGTCGTCGAGCAGTACTTC - TRBJ2-7 TRBV5-1 -
CSSSLVKDRGFYEQYF TGTTCCAGCAGCTTAGTAAAGGACAGGGGGTTCTACGAGCAGTACTTC - TRBJ2-7 TRBV7-9 TRBD1
CASSFGQGNGYTF TGTGCCAGCAGTTTTGGACAGGGGAATGGCTACACCTTC - TRBJ1-2 TRBV28 TRBD1
CASSPTSGLYNEQFF TGTGCCAGCAGTCCGACTAGCGGACTATACAATGAGCAGTTCTTC - TRBJ2-1 TRBV6-5 TRBD2
CASSYRGLNSPLHF TGCGCCAGCAGTTACAGGGGGCTGAATTCACCCCTCCACTTT - TRBJ1-6 TRBV4-3 TRBD1
CASSLIQGLNEQFF TGTGCCAGCAGTTTAATTCAGGGTTTGAATGAGCAGTTCTTC - TRBJ2-1 TRBV28 -
CASSPRGGDTDTQYF TGCGCCAGCAGCCCGCGGGGGGGCGACACAGATACGCAGTATTTT - TRBJ2-3 TRBV4-3 TRBD2
CARSFRDRSPNQPQHF TGTGCCAGAAGCTTCCGGGACAGATCCCCCAATCAGCCCCAGCATTTT - TRBJ1-5 TRBV5-3 TRBD1
CASSMGPQGRSNQPQHF TGTGCCAGTAGTATGGGGCCCCAGGGTAGGAGCAATCAGCCCCAGCATTTT - TRBJ1-5 TRBV19 -
CASSPSHARYRTYNEQFF TGTGCCAGCAGCCCCAGCCACGCGCGGTATAGGACCTACAATGAGCAGTTCTTC - TRBJ2-1 TRBV14 -
CASKLRDRASGYTF TGTGCCAGCAAACTCCGGGACAGGGCTTCTGGCTACACCTTC few TRBJ1-2 TRBV6-1 TRBD1
CASSLEPAGGGRETQYF TGTGCCAGCAGCTTAGAGCCCGCGGGAGGGGGGCGAGAGACCCAGTACTTC - TRBJ2-5 TRBV11-2 TRBD2